Shown below are 27 T cell receptor beta chains from a single sample sequenced in a study of T cells in localized non-small cell lung cancer. Assay: immunoSEQ multiplex PCR; the TCRdb copy retains only in-frame clones and omits some. The table lists 72,000 or so clones, about nine tenths of them singletons. This specimen consisted of peripheral blood, obtained before any cancer treatment. These receptors originate from a male donor at least 60 years old with stage III squamous cell lung carcinoma.

The V call is TRBV5-1, the J call TRBJ2-2, with D possibly matching TRBD2 (5 bases). Germline V CDR1 and CDR2: SGHRS, YFSETQ. Trimming stripped 0 bases from V and 1 base from J, with 7 bases between. The CDR3 has 15 residues. The chain's CDR3 is CASSLDSGNTGELFF. The CDR3 DNA reads as TGCGCCAGCAGCTTGGACAGCGGGAACACCGGGGAGCTGTTTTTT.

The J gene is TRBJ1-6, the V gene TRBV6-5; possibly TRBD1 for D (5 bases). The germline CDR1 and CDR2 sequences are MNHEY and SVGAGI. The CDR3 runs 14 residues. V lost 8 bases and J lost 5, with 13 bases in between. The CDR3 sequence is CASGIWGDNSPLHF. The CDR3, as DNA: TGTGCCAGCGGTATATGGGGGGATAATTCACCCCTCCACTTT.

J is TRBJ1-3 and V is TRBV9, with no clear D. Trimming removed 0 bases from V and 2 bases from J, with 6 bases in between. Per the germline V gene, CDR1 is SGDLS and CDR2 is YYNGEE. This CDR3 is 14 amino acids long. This CDR3 is CASSVGGTGNTIYF. For the CDR3, the DNA is TGTGCCAGCAGCGTAGGAGGGACTGGAAACACCATATATTTT.

The CDR3, as DNA: TGCGCCAGCAGCCATGAGGGTAAGATTCGAAACACTGAAGCTTTCTTT. This translates into CASSHEGKIRNTEAFF. The V gene is TRBV4-3, the J gene TRBJ1-1; D is uncertain. Trimming pared 3 bases from V and 2 bases from J, leaving 16 bases between. There are 16 residues in the CDR3. CDR1 is LGHNA and CDR2 is YSLEER in the germline V gene.

The chain couples TRBV28 to TRBJ2-7; TRBD1 matches at 9 bases. The CDR3 spans 14 residues. From germline, CDR1 is MDHEN and CDR2 SYDVKM. J lost 6 bases, V lost 2 bases, and 5 bases had no gene match. Here the CDR3 reads CASSLPGQGVEQYV. CDR3 in DNA: TGTGCCAGCAGTTTACCGGGACAGGGAGTCGAGCAGTACGTC.

CDR3 sequence (DNA): TGTGCCAGCAGCGTAGGACAGGGCGTCTCCTACGAGCAGTACTTC. The encoded protein is CASSVGQGVSYEQYF. This sequence joins TRBV7-2 and TRBJ2-7; 8 bases are a match to TRBD1. V gave up 5 bases and J gave up 0 bases; unmatched junction bases: 6. Germline CDR1 SGHTA, CDR2 FQGNSA. The CDR3 is 15 residues long.

The J gene is TRBJ2-5, the V gene TRBV14; D unclear. The CDR3 runs 11 residues. The germline V gene encodes CDR1 SGHDN and CDR2 FVKESK. Trimming removed 6 bases at V and 2 bases at J, with 4 bases between. CDR3 DNA sequence: TGTGCCAGCAGTTTTCAAGAGACCCAGTACTTC. Its protein is CASSFQETQYF.

The CDR3 protein is CASRAGQGPSYEQYV. CDR3 sequence (DNA): TGTGCCAGCAGAGCTGGACAGGGCCCTTCCTACGAGCAGTACGTC. The J gene is TRBJ2-7, the V gene TRBV5-5, with 8 bases lining up with TRBD1. The CDR3 runs 15 residues. Trimming removed 5 bases from V and 1 base from J; junction bases left unmatched: 8. Germline V gene data show CDR1 as SGHKS and CDR2 as YYEKEE (reference sequence).

The chain couples TRBV4-2 to TRBJ1-5; no firm D call. Germline CDR1 LGHNA, CDR2 YNFKEQ. The CDR3 spans 16 residues. V shed 0 bases and J shed 0 bases, with 9 bases lying between them. The CDR3: CASSQEYGNSNQPQHF. CDR3 coding DNA: TGTGCCAGCAGCCAAGAATACGGTAATAGCAATCAGCCCCAGCATTTT.

CDR3: CSVDKRGGDTDTQYF. For the CDR3, the DNA is TGCAGCGTTGACAAGCGGGGGGGCGACACAGATACGCAGTATTTT. The gene calls are TRBV29-1 and TRBJ2-3, with 10 bases that match TRBD2. There are 15 residues in the CDR3. Germline values: CDR1 SQVTM, CDR2 ANQGSEA. V lost 3 bases to trimming and J lost 2 bases; unmatched junction nucleotides: 5.

The chain joins TRBV10-2 to TRBJ2-2, with TRBD1 matching over 10 bases. The CDR3 is made up of 16 amino acids. V was pared by 4 bases and J by 1 base, with 3 bases of the junction left unmatched. CDR1 and CDR2 (germline): WSHSY, SAAADI. This CDR3 is CASSVTGGRNTGELFF. The CDR3 coding sequence is TGCGCCAGCAGTGTGACAGGGGGCCGGAACACCGGGGAGCTGTTTTTT.

In its sample, this clone was seen a few times. The genes are TRBV2 and TRBJ2-7; D remains unclear. Looked up from germline, CDR1 is SNHLY and CDR2 is FYNNEI. V was pared by 4 bases and J by 8 bases, with 9 bases between. This CDR3 comprises 11 residues. In nucleotides, the CDR3 is TGTGCCAGCAGTGTACAACGGCAGCAGTACTTC. Its translation is CASSVQRQQYF. Together with reference TRBV2 and TRBJ2-7, the CDR3 gives the full variable domain: EPEVTQTPSHQVTQMGQEVILRCVPISNHLYFYWYRQILGQKVEFLVSFYNNEISEKSEIFDDQFSVERPDGSNFTLKIRSTKLEDSAMYFCASSVQRQQYFGPGTRLTVT.

This sequence joins TRBV18 and TRBJ1-1; D is possibly TRBD1 (6 bases). The V end lost 2 bases, the J end lost 1 base, and 11 bases lay between the germline ends. Germline V lookup: CDR1 KGHSH, CDR2 LQKENI. The CDR3 is 15 residues long. The CDR3 loop is CASSPAGGANTEAFF. As DNA, the CDR3 is TGTGCCAGCTCACCAGCTGGGGGGGCGAACACTGAAGCTTTCTTT.

This chain connects TRBV19 to TRBJ2-3; possible D gene TRBD1, 6 bases. This CDR3 region has 14 residues. Germline V gives CDR1 LNHDA, CDR2 SQIVND (reference sequence). The V and J ends lost 3 bases and 2 bases respectively, with 9 bases between them. DNA for the CDR3: TGTGCCAGTAGTATCGGGACAACCACAGATACGCAGTATTTT. Its translation: CASSIGTTTDTQYF.

This chain uses TRBV10-2 with TRBJ2-1, with 13 bases fitting TRBD2. The CDR3 length is 15 residues. CDR1 WSHSY and CDR2 SAAADI come from the germline V gene. Trimming cost V 4 bases and J 10 bases; bases outside gene matches: 7. The CDR3 spells CASSVTSGGAEEQFF. Written as DNA, the CDR3 is TGCGCCAGCAGTGTAACTAGCGGGGGGGCAGAAGAGCAGTTCTTC.

The genes are TRBV19 and TRBJ1-2; a possible D gene is TRBD1 (6 bases). Looked up from germline, CDR1 is LNHDA and CDR2 is SQIVND (reference sequence). Trimming removed 3 bases from V and 8 bases from J, with 10 bases in between. This CDR3 is built from 12 residues. CDR3 bases: TGTGCCAGTAGTATGGAGGACAGCGGCTACACCTTC. It translates to CASSMEDSGYTF.

The chain has TRBV5-4 and TRBJ1-1; D is unclear. Trimming removed 0 bases at V and 6 bases at J, with 12 bases between. The CDR3 is 14 residues long. Per the germline V gene, CDR1 is SGHNT and CDR2 is YYREEE (reference sequence). CDR3 sequence reads: CASSLARFGAEAFF. DNA of the CDR3: TGTGCCAGCAGCTTGGCTCGGTTTGGCGCTGAAGCTTTCTTT.

The chain joins TRBV2 to TRBJ2-3; TRBD2 agrees at 11 bases. CDR1 is SNHLY, CDR2 FYNNEI, per germline. CDR3 size: 17 residues. J was trimmed by 4 bases and V by 1 base; bases with no gene match: 7. The chain's CDR3 is CASSEGLAGFSPDTQYF. In DNA, the CDR3 is TGTGCCAGCAGTGAAGGACTAGCGGGGTTTTCCCCAGATACGCAGTATTTT.

The J gene is TRBJ2-3, the V gene TRBV5-5; 7 nucleotides line up with TRBD1. The CDR3 has 14 residues. Germline V lookup: CDR1 SGHKS, CDR2 YYEKEE (reference sequence). V lost 4 bases, J lost 4 bases, and 6 bases stayed unmatched. CDR3 DNA sequence: TGTGCCAGCAGCCCGGGACAGCGAGCAGATACGCAGTATTTT. Translated, it gives CASSPGQRADTQYF.

The CDR3 is CASSTSWLSSYEQYF. In DNA form, the CDR3 reads TGTGCCAGCTCTACTAGCTGGCTGAGCTCCTACGAGCAGTACTTC. The chain recombines TRBV27 with TRBJ2-7, with a possible D match to TRBD2 (6 bases). Germline loops: CDR1 MNHEY, CDR2 SMNVEV (reference sequence). This CDR3 comprises 15 residues. The V end was cut by 8 bases, the J end by 0 bases, with 17 bases between.

The chain joins TRBV5-4 to TRBJ1-5, with D unclear. The CDR3 is made up of 12 amino acids. V lost 4 bases and J 6 bases, leaving 8 bases between the germline ends. CDR1 and CDR2 (germline): SGHNT, YYREEE (reference sequence). CDR3 DNA sequence: TGTGCCAGCAGCCGCGTGGGTCAGCCCCAGCATTTT. Protein: CASSRVGQPQHF.

The chain is built from TRBV7-9 and TRBJ1-4; 9 nucleotides match TRBD1. The germline V gene encodes CDR1 SEHNR and CDR2 FQNEAQ (reference sequence). V dropped 4 bases and J dropped 13; count of bases not matched to a gene: 13. CDR3 length: 15 residues. Written as DNA, the CDR3 is TGTGCCAGCAGCTCCCCGACAGGGGGGGTAGGGCGACTGTTTTTT. This sequence encodes CASSSPTGGVGRLFF.

The chain has TRBV7-2 and TRBJ1-5; weak D call: TRBD1 (6 bases). The V end was cut by 4 bases, the J end by 6 bases, with 10 bases between. This CDR3 is 13 amino acids long. The germline V gene has CDR1 SGHTA and CDR2 FQGNSA. Here the CDR3 reads CASSSRGTQPQHF. CDR3 nucleotides: TGTGCCAGCAGCTCCAGGGGAACTCAGCCCCAGCATTTT. Supplemented by reference TRBV7-2 and TRBJ1-5, the full variable domain reads GAGVSQSPSNKVTEKGKDVELRCDPISGHTALYWYRQSLGQGLEFLIYFQGNSAPDKSGLPSDRFSAERTGGSVSTLTIQRTQQEDSAVYLCASSSRGTQPQHFGDGTRLSIL.

In its sample, this clone was seen a few times. The chain employs TRBV6-5 and TRBJ1-1; D is ambiguous. The CDR3 length is 12 residues. V shed 6 bases and J shed 6 bases, with 11 bases lying between them. From germline, CDR1 is MNHEY and CDR2 SVGAGI. The CDR3 loop reads CASSRGRSEAFF. The DNA of the CDR3 is TGTGCCAGCAGCAGAGGGCGGTCTGAAGCTTTCTTT.

The J gene is TRBJ1-2, the V gene TRBV6-6; 8 bases agree with TRBD1. CDR1 and CDR2 from the germline V gene are MNHNY and SVGAGI (reference sequence). The V and J ends lost 4 bases and 7 bases, in that order; junction bases with no gene match: 8. This CDR3 spans 14 amino acids. The CDR3 region is CASSSRQGRGGYTF. In nucleotides, the CDR3 is TGTGCCAGCAGTTCTCGACAGGGGAGGGGTGGCTACACCTTC.

The chain combines TRBV9 with TRBJ2-3; 7 bases agree with TRBD1. Germline loops: CDR1 SGDLS, CDR2 YYNGEE. The CDR3 spans 16 residues. Losses at the gene ends were 0 bases for V and 4 bases for J; bases not matched to a gene: 8. CDR3 amino acids: CASSVEVGGASDTQYF. For the CDR3, the DNA is TGTGCCAGCAGCGTAGAGGTAGGGGGCGCGTCAGATACGCAGTATTTT.

V gene TRBV19 combines with J gene TRBJ2-2, with D maybe TRBD1 (6 bases). The CDR3 spans 16 residues. V was shortened by 8 bases and J by 2 bases, with 18 bases between the two germline ends. Germline V gives CDR1 LNHDA, CDR2 SQIVND (reference sequence). The CDR3: CASHADRGGNTGELFF. The DNA of the CDR3 is TGTGCCAGTCATGCTGATAGAGGGGGTAACACCGGGGAGCTGTTTTTT.